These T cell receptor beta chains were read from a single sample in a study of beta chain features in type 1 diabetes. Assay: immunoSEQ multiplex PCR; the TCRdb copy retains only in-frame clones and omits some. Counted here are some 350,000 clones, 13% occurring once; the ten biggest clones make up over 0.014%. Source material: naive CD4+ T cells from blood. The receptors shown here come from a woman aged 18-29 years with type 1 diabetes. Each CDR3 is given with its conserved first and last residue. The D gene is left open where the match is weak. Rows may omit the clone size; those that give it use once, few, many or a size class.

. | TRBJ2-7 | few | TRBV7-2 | CASSPGTSGYEQYF | TGTGCCAGCAGCCCTGGGACATCTGGCTACGAGCAGTACTTC
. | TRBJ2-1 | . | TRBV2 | CATRRDSTDNEQFF | TGTGCCACCCGCCGGGACTCGACAGACAATGAGCAGTTCTTC
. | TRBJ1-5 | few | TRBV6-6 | CASSYRSNQPQHF | TGTGCCAGCAGTTACCGGAGCAATCAGCCCCAGCATTTT
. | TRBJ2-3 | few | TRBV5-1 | CASGRSGQSTDTQYF | TGCGCCAGTGGGAGGAGCGGTCAAAGCACAGATACGCAGTATTTT
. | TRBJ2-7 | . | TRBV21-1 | CASRRTSRYEQYF | TGTGCCAGCAGGAGGACTAGTCGGTACGAGCAGTACTTC
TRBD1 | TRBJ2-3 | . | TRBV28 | CASSLPPGQGGPHF | TGTGCCAGCAGTTTGCCACCTGGACAGGGCGGACCTCATTTT
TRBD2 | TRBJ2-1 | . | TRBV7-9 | CASSLGVSGRNEQFF | TGTGCCAGCAGCTTAGGGGTTAGCGGGAGAAATGAGCAGTTCTTC
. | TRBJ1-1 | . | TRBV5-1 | CASSLGTPETEAFF | TGCGCCAGCAGCTTGGGTACGCCGGAGACTGAAGCTTTCTTT
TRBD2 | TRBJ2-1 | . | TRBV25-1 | CASRTSGSNEQFF | TGTGCCAGCAGAACTAGCGGGAGCAATGAGCAGTTCTTC
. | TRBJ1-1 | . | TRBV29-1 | CSVVQGGMVTEAFF | TGCAGCGTTGTTCAGGGTGGGATGGTGACTGAAGCTTTCTTT
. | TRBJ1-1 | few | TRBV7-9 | CASSPRRGAFF | TGTGCCAGCAGCCCCCGGCGGGGAGCTTTCTTT
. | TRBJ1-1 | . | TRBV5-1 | CASSLDTLNTEAFF | TGCGCCAGCAGCTTAGACACATTGAACACTGAAGCTTTCTTT
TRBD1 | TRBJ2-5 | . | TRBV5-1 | CASSVQGIQETQYF | TGCGCCAGCAGCGTACAGGGGATCCAAGAGACCCAGTACTTC
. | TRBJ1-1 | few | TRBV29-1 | CSVAKQVMNTEAFF | TGCAGCGTTGCGAAACAGGTCATGAACACTGAAGCTTTCTTT
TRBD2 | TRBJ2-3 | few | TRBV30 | CAWRLAGSTDTQYF | TGTGCCTGGAGGCTAGCGGGATCCACAGATACGCAGTATTTT
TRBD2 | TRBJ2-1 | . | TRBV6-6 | CASSYEGRAGNEQFF | TGTGCCAGCAGTTACGAGGGGAGGGCCGGGAATGAGCAGTTCTTC
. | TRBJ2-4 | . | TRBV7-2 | CASSLGDAGSGIQYF | TGTGCCAGCAGCTTAGGGGATGCGGGGAGCGGCATTCAGTACTTC
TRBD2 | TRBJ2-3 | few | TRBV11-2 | CASSLSGRLGDTQYF | TGTGCCAGCAGCCTTAGCGGGAGGCTCGGAGATACGCAGTATTTT
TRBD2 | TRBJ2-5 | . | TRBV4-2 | CASSPGLAGQETQYF | TGTGCCAGCAGCCCGGGACTAGCGGGGCAAGAGACCCAGTACTTC
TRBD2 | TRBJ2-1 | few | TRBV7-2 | CASSLGTREYNEQFF | TGTGCCAGCAGCTTAGGGACTAGGGAGTACAATGAGCAGTTCTTC
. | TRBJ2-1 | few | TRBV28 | CASVSPNEQFF | TGTGCCAGCGTGTCCCCTAATGAGCAGTTCTTC
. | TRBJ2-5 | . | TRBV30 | CAWSVGGATQETQYF | TGTGCCTGGAGTGTCGGGGGAGCTACACAAGAGACCCAGTACTTC
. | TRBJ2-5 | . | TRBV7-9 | CASSFIQGETQYF | TGTGCCAGCAGCTTTATCCAGGGAGAGACCCAGTACTTC
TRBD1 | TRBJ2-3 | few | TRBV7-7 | CASSFGQGTDTQYF | TGTGCCAGCAGCTTCGGACAGGGGACAGATACGCAGTATTTT
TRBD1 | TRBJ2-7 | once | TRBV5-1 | CASAPGGIDEQYF | TGCGCCAGCGCTCCAGGGGGCATCGACGAGCAGTACTTC
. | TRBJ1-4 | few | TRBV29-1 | CSAEGPSVRGEKLFF | TGCAGCGCTGAGGGGCCATCGGTAAGGGGAGAAAAACTGTTTTTT
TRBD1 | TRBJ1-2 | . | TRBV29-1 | CSVRGQGRLGPYGYTF | TGCAGCGTCCGAGGACAGGGCAGACTAGGTCCCTATGGCTACACCTTC
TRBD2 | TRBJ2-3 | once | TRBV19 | CASSPGLAGAFTQYF | TGTGCCAGTAGTCCGGGACTAGCGGGAGCCTTTACGCAGTATTTT
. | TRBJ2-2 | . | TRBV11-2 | CASTPQFRNTGELFF | TGTGCCAGCACCCCTCAGTTCAGGAACACCGGGGAGCTGTTTTTT
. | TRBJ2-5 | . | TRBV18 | CASSPSYLETQYF | TGTGCCAGCTCACCATCCTACCTAGAGACCCAGTACTTC
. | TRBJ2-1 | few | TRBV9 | CASSVAGLGTNYNEQFF | TGTGCCAGCAGCGTAGCAGGGCTAGGAACTAACTACAATGAGCAGTTCTTC
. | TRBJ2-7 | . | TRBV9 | CASSADSDGYEQYF | TGTGCCAGCAGCGCAGACAGTGACGGCTACGAGCAGTACTTC
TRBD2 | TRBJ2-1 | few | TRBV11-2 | CASSPLSSGTSYNEQFF | TGTGCCAGCAGCCCGCTTAGTAGCGGGACCTCCTACAATGAGCAGTTCTTC
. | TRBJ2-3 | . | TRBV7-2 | CASSLVRGGVNTQYF | TGTGCCAGCAGCTTAGTTCGTGGAGGGGTAAATACGCAGTATTTT
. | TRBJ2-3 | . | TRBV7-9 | CASSGDNRVMGDTQYF | TGTGCCAGCAGCGGGGATAACAGGGTGATGGGCGATACGCAGTATTTT
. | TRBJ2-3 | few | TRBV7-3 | CASSPHSNPSTDTQYF | TGTGCCAGCAGCCCCCACAGCAACCCTAGCACAGATACGCAGTATTTT
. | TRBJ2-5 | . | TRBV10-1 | CASSTGTALMTQYF | TGCGCCAGCAGCACAGGGACCGCATTGATGACCCAGTACTTC
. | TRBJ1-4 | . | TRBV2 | CASSQTGINEKLFF | TGTGCCAGCAGCCAGACAGGCATTAATGAAAAACTGTTTTTT
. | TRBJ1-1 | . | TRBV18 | CASSPMGAGLEAFF | TGTGCCAGCTCGCCCATGGGAGCGGGACTTGAAGCTTTCTTT
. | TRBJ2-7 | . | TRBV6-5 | CASSYDRLSYEQYF | TGTGCCAGCAGTTATGACAGACTCTCCTACGAGCAGTACTTC
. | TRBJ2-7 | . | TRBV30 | CAWGQGQGFNEQYF | TGTGCCTGGGGGCAAGGCCAGGGGTTCAACGAGCAGTACTTC
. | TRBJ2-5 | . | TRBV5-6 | CASSLDGEETQYF | TGTGCCAGCAGCTTGGATGGGGAGGAGACCCAGTACTTC
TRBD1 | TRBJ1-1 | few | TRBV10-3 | CATKGQVNTEAFF | TGTGCCACCAAGGGACAGGTGAACACTGAAGCTTTCTTT
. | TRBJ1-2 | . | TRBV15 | CATSRATATPYGYTF | TGTGCCACCAGCAGAGCTACAGCAACCCCCTATGGCTACACCTTC
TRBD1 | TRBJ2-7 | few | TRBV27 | CASSLSPDGQAGYEQYF | TGTGCCAGCAGTTTATCTCCGGATGGACAGGCAGGCTACGAGCAGTACTTC
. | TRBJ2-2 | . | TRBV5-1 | CASSLEYGSSSGELFF | TGCGCCAGCAGCTTGGAATACGGGAGCTCTTCCGGGGAGCTGTTTTTT
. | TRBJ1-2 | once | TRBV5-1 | CASSLVTGRTNYGYTF | TGCGCCAGCAGCTTGGTGACAGGCCGAACGAACTATGGCTACACCTTC
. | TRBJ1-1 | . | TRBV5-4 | CASSLIAGEAFF | TGTGCCAGCAGCTTGATCGCAGGTGAAGCTTTCTTT
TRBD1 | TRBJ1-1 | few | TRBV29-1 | CSALGQGGTEAFF | TGCAGCGCGCTGGGACAGGGAGGCACTGAAGCTTTCTTT
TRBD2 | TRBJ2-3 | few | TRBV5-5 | CASSPAASGKTDTQYF | TGTGCCAGCAGCCCGGCGGCTAGCGGGAAAACAGATACGCAGTATTTT
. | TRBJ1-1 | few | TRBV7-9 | CASSRPQVRTEAFF | TGTGCCAGCAGTCGTCCGCAGGTACGCACTGAAGCTTTCTTT
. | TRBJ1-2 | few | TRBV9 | CASSVDSTLYGYTF | TGTGCCAGCAGCGTCGACAGCACCCTCTATGGCTACACCTTC
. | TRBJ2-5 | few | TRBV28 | CASSFRGIVETQYF | TGTGCCAGCAGTTTTCGCGGGATCGTTGAGACCCAGTACTTC
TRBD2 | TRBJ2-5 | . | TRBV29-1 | CSWGGYSRETQYF | TGCAGCTGGGGAGGGTATAGCCGAGAGACCCAGTACTTC
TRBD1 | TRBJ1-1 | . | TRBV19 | CASSKGTGIMNTEAFF | TGTGCCAGTAGTAAAGGGACAGGGATCATGAACACTGAAGCTTTCTTT
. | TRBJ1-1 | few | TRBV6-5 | CASSRQVTTEAFF | TGTGCCAGCAGCAGACAGGTAACCACTGAAGCTTTCTTT
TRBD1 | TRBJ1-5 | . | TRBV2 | CASSATGGRQPQHF | TGTGCCAGCAGTGCAACAGGGGGACGACAGCCCCAGCATTTT
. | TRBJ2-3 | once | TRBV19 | CASSTRGTQYF | TGTGCCAGTAGTACCCGTGGCACGCAGTATTTT
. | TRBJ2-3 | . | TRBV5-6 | CASSLRLNTDTQYF | TGTGCCAGCAGCTTGAGACTTAACACAGATACGCAGTATTTT